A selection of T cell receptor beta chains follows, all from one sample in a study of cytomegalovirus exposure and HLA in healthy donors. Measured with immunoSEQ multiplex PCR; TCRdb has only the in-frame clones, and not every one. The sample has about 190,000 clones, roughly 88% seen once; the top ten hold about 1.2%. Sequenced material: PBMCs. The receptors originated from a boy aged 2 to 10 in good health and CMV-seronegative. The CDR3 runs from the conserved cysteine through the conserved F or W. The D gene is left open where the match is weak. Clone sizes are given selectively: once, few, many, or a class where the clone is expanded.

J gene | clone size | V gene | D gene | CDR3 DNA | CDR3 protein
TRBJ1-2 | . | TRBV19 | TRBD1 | TGTGCCAGTAGTATAGGGGACAGGGCCTATGGCTACACCTTC | CASSIGDRAYGYTF
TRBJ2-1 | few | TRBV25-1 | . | TGTGCCAGCAGTGAACGGGGTAGTTTCAATGAGCAGTTCTTC | CASSERGSFNEQFF
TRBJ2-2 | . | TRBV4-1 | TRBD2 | TGCGCCAGCAGCCAAGATGGGGCGGGAGTTTTGAACACCGGGGAGCTGTTTTTT | CASSQDGAGVLNTGELFF
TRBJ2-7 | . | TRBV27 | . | TGTGCCAGCAGTCAGATCAAGGACAGTAACTACGAGCAGTACTTC | CASSQIKDSNYEQYF
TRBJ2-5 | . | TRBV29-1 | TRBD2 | TGCAGCGTTGAAGGGTTTCTAGCGGGAGTGAAAAATCAAGAGACCCAGTACTTC | CSVEGFLAGVKNQETQYF
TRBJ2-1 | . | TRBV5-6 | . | TGTGCCAGCAGCTTCCGACTAGTTGGGAAGGATGAGCAGTTCTTC | CASSFRLVGKDEQFF
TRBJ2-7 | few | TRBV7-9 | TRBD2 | TGTGCCAGCAGCTTAGCGCTCGGTAGCGGGACGAACGAGCAGTACTTC | CASSLALGSGTNEQYF
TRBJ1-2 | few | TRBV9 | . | TGTGCCAGCAGCGTAGGACCAGGAATGGGCTATGGCTACACCTTC | CASSVGPGMGYGYTF
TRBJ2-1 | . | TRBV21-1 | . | TGTGCCAGCAGTGATTACCCTAGGGGGGGGCGCGTCTACAATGAGCAGTTCTTC | CASSDYPRGGRVYNEQFF
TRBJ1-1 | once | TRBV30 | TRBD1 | TGTGCCTGGAGGAGGGACAGCGGCACTGAAGCTTTCTTT | CAWRRDSGTEAFF
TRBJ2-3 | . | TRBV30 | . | TGTGCCTGCGGGGGTGACACAGATACGCAGTATTTT | CACGGDTDTQYF
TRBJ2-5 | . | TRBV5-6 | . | TGTGCCAGCAGCTCCTATAGCCGGGGAGAGACCCAGTACTTC | CASSSYSRGETQYF
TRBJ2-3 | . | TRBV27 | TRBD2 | TGTGCCAGCAGTGAAACTAGCGGGAGGGCCTCGTCAGATACGCAGTATTTT | CASSETSGRASSDTQYF
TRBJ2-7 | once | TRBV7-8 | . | TGTGCCAGCAGCCTAGACACCGACAGTTACGAGCAGTACTTC | CASSLDTDSYEQYF
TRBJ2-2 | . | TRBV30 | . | TGTGCCTGGAGTCACCCTAGAGCAAGCGGTAACACCGGGGAGCTGTTTTTT | CAWSHPRASGNTGELFF
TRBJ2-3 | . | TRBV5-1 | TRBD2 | TGCGCCAGCAGCCGTAGCGGGGATTCCACAGATACGCAGTATTTT | CASSRSGDSTDTQYF
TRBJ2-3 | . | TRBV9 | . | TGTGCCAGCAGCGTACCGGGGACAGATACGCAGTATTTT | CASSVPGTDTQYF
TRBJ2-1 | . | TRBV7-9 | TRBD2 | TGTGCCAGCAGCACGACTAGCGGGGGCTACAATGAGCAGTTCTTC | CASSTTSGGYNEQFF
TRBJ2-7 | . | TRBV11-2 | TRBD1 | TGTGCCAGCAGCGTTTCCGGGACAGTGGATGTGTTGGGCTACGAGCAGTACTTC | CASSVSGTVDVLGYEQYF
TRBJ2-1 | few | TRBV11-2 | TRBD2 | TGTGCCAGCAGCTCCCGACTAGCGGGAGGCAGCGGTGAGCAGTTCTTC | CASSSRLAGGSGEQFF
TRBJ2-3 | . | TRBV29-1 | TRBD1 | TGCAGCGTTGAAGATCAGGGACAGGGGAGCACAGATACGCAGTATTTT | CSVEDQGQGSTDTQYF
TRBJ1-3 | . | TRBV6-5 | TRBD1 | TGTGCCAGCAGTCGGGACAGCGCTGGAAACACCATATATTTT | CASSRDSAGNTIYF
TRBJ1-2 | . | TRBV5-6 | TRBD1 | TGTGCCAGCAGCTTGTTCGACAGGGACGACTATGGCTACACCTTC | CASSLFDRDDYGYTF
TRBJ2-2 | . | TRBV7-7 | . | TGTGCTAGCAGCCTGGGACAGAACACCGGGGAGCTGTTTTTT | CASSLGQNTGELFF
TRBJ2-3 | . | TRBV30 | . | TGTGCCTGGAGTGAAACTAGTCACACAGATACGCAGTATTTT | CAWSETSHTDTQYF
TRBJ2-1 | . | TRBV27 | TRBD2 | TGTGCCAGCAGTTCAATCAGGAGACTAGCGGGGGGCAATGAGCAGTTCTTC | CASSSIRRLAGGNEQFF
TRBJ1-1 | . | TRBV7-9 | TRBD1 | TGTGCCAGCAGCGCAACGGACAGGGCGGACACTGAAGCTTTCTTT | CASSATDRADTEAFF
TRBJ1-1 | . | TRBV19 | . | TGTGCCAGTAGTATGGGCCAGGGCACTGAAGCTTTCTTT | CASSMGQGTEAFF
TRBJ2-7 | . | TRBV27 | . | TGTGCCAGCAGTACATTAGACAGCTACGAGCAGTACTTC | CASSTLDSYEQYF
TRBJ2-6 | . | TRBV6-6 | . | TGTGCCAGCTCTCAGGGGGGTGGCGCTGGGGCCAACGTCCTGACTTTC | CASSQGGGAGANVLTF
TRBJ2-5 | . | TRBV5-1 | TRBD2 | TGCGCCAGCAGAGGACTAGCGGGGACTGAAGAGACCCAGTACTTC | CASRGLAGTEETQYF
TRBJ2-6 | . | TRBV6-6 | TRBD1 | TGTGCCAGCAGCGAACAGGGGCTCTCTGGGGCCAACGTCCTGACTTTC | CASSEQGLSGANVLTF
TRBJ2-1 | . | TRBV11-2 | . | TGTGCCAGCAGCTCGGGAGTCATAGACAATGAGCAGTTCTTC | CASSSGVIDNEQFF
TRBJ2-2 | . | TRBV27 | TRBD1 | TGTGCCAGCAGTTTAGTCCCCGGGACAGGGGGCCACACCGGGGAGCTGTTTTTT | CASSLVPGTGGHTGELFF
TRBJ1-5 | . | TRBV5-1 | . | TGCGCCAGCAGCTTGGGGGACAAGAGCAATCAGCCCCAGCATTTT | CASSLGDKSNQPQHF
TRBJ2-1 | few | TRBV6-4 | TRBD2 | TGTGCCAGCAGTGAGGCGGGAGGGCCGGATGAGCAGTTCTTC | CASSEAGGPDEQFF
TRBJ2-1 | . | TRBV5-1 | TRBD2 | TGCGCCAGCAGCTCCCTAGCGGGGGGAGGGTACAATGAGCAGTTCTTC | CASSSLAGGGYNEQFF
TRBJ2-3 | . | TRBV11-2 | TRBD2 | TGTGCCAGCAGCTTCGCCACCTCTAGCGGCCGCACAGATACGCAGTATTTT | CASSFATSSGRTDTQYF
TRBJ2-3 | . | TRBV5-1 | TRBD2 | TGCGCCACATCGCGAGCGGGAGGGCCCGATACGCAGTATTTT | CATSRAGGPDTQYF
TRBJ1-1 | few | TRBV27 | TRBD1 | TGTGCCAGCAGTCCCGGGACAGGGTTGCAAGCTGAAGCTTTCTTT | CASSPGTGLQAEAFF
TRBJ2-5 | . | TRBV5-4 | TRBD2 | TGTGCCAGCAGCTCCGGGACTAGCGGGGTAGAAGAGACCCAGTACTTC | CASSSGTSGVEETQYF